This T cell receptor beta chain was sequenced in a study of Ad26.COV2.S vaccination and SARS-CoV-2 variants (dated by TCRdb to the early 2020s). For context, the study as a whole: Donors in the vaccine arm were drawn from COV1001, a phase I-IIa trial of Ad26.COV2.S in healthy adults that was multicentre, randomized, double-blind and placebo-controlled. Ad26.COV2.S was administered intramuscularly at a dose of 5x10^10 or 1x10^11 viral particles, either as one shot or as two shots given 56 days apart. Trial participants were randomized into five groups of five, in which low-dose or high-dose Ad26.COV2.S was given once or twice, or placebo was given on both occasions. The TCR-sequenced set comprised about 30 samples: approximately 19 Ad26.COV2.S vaccine recipients, 5 placebo recipients and 8 SARS-CoV-2 convalescent individuals. Throughout the experiments and outcome assessment, investigators stayed blinded to trial group allocation. TCRbeta repertoire sequencing was used to assess the specificity and breadth of SARS-CoV-2-reactive T cell receptors after Ad26.COV2.S vaccination. Broader findings and caveats from the paper: Comparing responses between vaccine doses or regimens was not something the study was powered to do. Comparable non-spike TCR breadth was observed between vaccine and placebo recipients, consistent with only spike being contained in the vaccine. After vaccination, spike-specific CD8+ and CD4+ T cell responses were reported to show substantial breadth. It was noted by the authors that total T cell responses may have been underestimated by the TCR breadth and depth analyses. Higher spike-specific TCR breadth was observed in Ad26.COV2.S recipients than in placebo recipients (P = 0.0014).

What the treatment or condition label conveys for this sample: 15 to 20 received Ad26.COV2.S at low or high dose, single or two shots; roughly five received placebo; per-sample allocation not given. For vaccine and placebo recipients, repertoires were sequenced using samples collected on day 63 after the first injection. Cohort 1b enrolled 25 or so adults aged 18-55 years at a single site in Boston, USA, between 29 July and 7 August 2020. Ad26.COV2.S consisted of a replication-incompetent adenovirus type 26 vector by which a prefusion-stabilized SARS-CoV-2 spike protein from the original Wuhan strain was expressed. Compared with germline, V lacks 3 bases and J lacks 5 bases; bases without a gene match: 0. From the cysteine up to the phenylalanine, the CDR3 has a length of 14 residues. The only DNA kept is the CDR3, 42 bases in frame from the first base. According to the germline V gene, CDR1 reads SGHTA and CDR2 reads FQGNSA.

The immunoSEQ Assay was the method used to sequence TCRbeta CDR3 regions. After extraction, genomic DNA underwent amplification by bias-controlled multiplex PCR, followed by high-throughput sequencing. The study's processing was this. Collapsing and filtering of sequences were performed to quantify the absolute abundance of each unique TCRbeta CDR3 region. T cell fraction was estimated by normalization of TCRbeta template counts to usable DNA, with usable DNA being measured through amplification of reference genes present in all nucleated cells. Repertoire TCRs were annotated as SARS-CoV-2-specific by exact matching of V gene, CDR3 amino acid sequence and J gene to a known reactive TCR set. The reference SARS-CoV-2 TCR set was obtained from MIRA and was filtered for enrichment in COVID-19-positive ImmuneCODE repertoires, whereby public or cross-reactive TCRs were removed. Using the MIRA antigens, annotated TCRs were further analysed by specific ORF or by position within an ORF. Depth was the summed frequency of annotated unique rearrangements, while breadth was defined as annotated unique rearrangements over total unique productive rearrangements. Two-sided Wilcoxon rank-sum tests were used to compare TCR breadth between groups. Held by TCRdb, this immuneACCESS table contains in-frame sequences only and omits some clones. Under half of the omission traces to an unresolved V gene where checked; the cause of the rest is unknown. V, J and clone size derive from that table, while D and trimming were established from the DNA sequence. Recorded for this sample are approximately 420,000 clones; 88% of them occurred a single time. Of the sample, roughly 4% is held by the ten largest clones.

As regards this clone: Which antigen it targets is not known. No much larger clone is present one base from it, and per-base qualities are unavailable.

The chain was built from TRBV7-2 and TRBJ1-6; the junction holds 8 bases that match TRBD1. The source of this sequence is a person between 18 and 65 years old who received the Ad26.COV2.S COVID-19 vaccine or a placebo. The sample here was peripheral blood, taken in a trial of Ad26.COV2.S vaccine versus placebo. The DNA sequence follows: TGTGCCAGCAGCTTGACAGGGGATAATTCACCCCTCCACTTT. This yields the protein CASSLTGDNSPLHF.